This T cell receptor beta chain was sequenced in a study of chemoradiotherapy in HPV16-positive cancers. Libraries were prepared by immunoSEQ multiplex PCR; TCRdb keeps only in-frame clonotypes and omits some of them. Here the sample spans around 53,000 clones, roughly nine tenths being singletons. The length of the CDR3 is 14 residues. V lost 4 bases to trimming and J lost 2 bases, with 15 bases between them. CDR1 and CDR2 (germline): GTSNPN, SVGIG (reference sequence). The TCR was taken from a human donor with HPV-associated anogenital cancer. Sequences were derived from blood, sampled from a patient who underwent chemoradiotherapy. This chain connects TRBV30 to TRBJ2-7, with a weak D call TRBD1 (6 bases). The CDR3 DNA sequence: TGTGCCTGGACCCGTAGGGCAGGGGCCTACGAGCAGTACTTC. It is translated as CAWTRRAGAYEQYF.